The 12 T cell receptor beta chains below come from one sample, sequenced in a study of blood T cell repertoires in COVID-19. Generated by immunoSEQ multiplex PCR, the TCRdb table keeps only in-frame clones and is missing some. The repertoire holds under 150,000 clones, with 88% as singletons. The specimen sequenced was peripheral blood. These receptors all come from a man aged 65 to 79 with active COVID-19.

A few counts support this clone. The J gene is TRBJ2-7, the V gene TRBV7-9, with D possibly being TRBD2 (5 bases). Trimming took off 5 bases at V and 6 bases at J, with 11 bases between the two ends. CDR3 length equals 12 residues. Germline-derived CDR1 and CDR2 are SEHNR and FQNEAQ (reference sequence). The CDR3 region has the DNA TGTGCCAGCAGCCGAGCTGCGGGCGAGCAGTACTTC. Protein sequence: CASSRAAGEQYF.

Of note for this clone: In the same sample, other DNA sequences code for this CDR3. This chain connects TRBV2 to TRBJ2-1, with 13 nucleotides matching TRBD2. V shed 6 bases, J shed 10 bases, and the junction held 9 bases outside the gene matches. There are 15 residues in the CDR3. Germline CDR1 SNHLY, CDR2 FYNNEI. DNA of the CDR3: TGTGCCAGCAGGCTACTAGCGGGAGGGCCCGGAGAGCAGTTCTTC. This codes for CASRLLAGGPGEQFF.

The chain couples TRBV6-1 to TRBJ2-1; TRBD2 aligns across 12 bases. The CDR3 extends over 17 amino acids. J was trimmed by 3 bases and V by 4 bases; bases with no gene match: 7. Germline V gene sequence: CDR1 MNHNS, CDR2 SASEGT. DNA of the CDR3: TGTGCCAGCAGTGGCCCTAGCGGGAGGGCGGGCTACAATGAGCAGTTCTTC. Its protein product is CASSGPSGRAGYNEQFF.

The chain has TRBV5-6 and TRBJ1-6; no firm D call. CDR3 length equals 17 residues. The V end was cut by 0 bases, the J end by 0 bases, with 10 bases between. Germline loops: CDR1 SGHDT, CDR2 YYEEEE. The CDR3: CASSLGGKSSYNSPLHF. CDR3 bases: TGTGCCAGCAGCTTGGGAGGGAAGAGCTCCTATAATTCACCCCTCCACTTT. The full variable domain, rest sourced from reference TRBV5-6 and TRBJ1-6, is DAGVTQSPTHLIKTRGQQVTLRCSPKSGHDTVSWYQQALGQGPQFIFQYYEEEERQRGNFPDRFSGHQFPNYSSELNVNALLLGDSALYLCASSLGGKSSYNSPLHFGNGTRLTVT.

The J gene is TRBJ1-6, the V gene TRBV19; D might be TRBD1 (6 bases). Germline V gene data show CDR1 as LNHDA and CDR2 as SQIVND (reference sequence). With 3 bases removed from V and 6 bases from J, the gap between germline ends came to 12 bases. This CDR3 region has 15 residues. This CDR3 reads CASSISTGRNSPLHF. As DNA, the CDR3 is TGTGCCAGTAGTATCTCGACAGGACGTAATTCACCCCTCCACTTT. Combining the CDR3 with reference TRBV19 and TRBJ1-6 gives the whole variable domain DGGITQSPKYLFRKEGQNVTLSCEQNLNHDAMYWYRQDPGQGLRLIYYSQIVNDFQKGDIAEGYSVSREKKESFPLTVTSAQKNPTAFYLCASSISTGRNSPLHFGNGTRLTVT.

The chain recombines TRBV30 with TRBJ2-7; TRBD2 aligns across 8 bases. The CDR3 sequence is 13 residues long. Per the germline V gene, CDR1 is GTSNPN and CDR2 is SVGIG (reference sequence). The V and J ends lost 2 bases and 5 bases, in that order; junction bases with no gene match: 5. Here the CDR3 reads CAWSRGSGDEQYF. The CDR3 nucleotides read TGTGCCTGGAGTAGAGGTAGCGGGGACGAGCAGTACTTC.

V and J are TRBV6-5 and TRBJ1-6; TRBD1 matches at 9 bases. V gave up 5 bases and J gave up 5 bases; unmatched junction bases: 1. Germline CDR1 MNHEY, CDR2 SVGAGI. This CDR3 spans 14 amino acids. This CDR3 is CASSTGGNNSPLHF. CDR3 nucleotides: TGTGCCAGCAGTACAGGGGGCAATAATTCACCCCTCCACTTT.

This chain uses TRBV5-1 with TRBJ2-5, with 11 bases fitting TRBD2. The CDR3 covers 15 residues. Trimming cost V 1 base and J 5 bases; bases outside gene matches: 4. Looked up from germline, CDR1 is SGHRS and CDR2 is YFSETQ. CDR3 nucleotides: TGCGCCAGCAGCTTGACTAGCGGGAGTCTGGAGACCCAGTACTTC. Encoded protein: CASSLTSGSLETQYF.

CDR3 residues: CAISVGQAMSGSGNTIYF. Written as DNA, the CDR3 is TGTGCCATCAGTGTAGGCCAGGCGATGTCTGGCTCTGGAAACACCATATATTTT. The chain has TRBV10-3 and TRBJ1-3; D is undetermined. This CDR3 has 18 residues. V was trimmed by 4 bases and J by 0 bases, leaving 19 bases between them. Germline V gene lookup returns CDR1 ENHRY and CDR2 SYGVKD.

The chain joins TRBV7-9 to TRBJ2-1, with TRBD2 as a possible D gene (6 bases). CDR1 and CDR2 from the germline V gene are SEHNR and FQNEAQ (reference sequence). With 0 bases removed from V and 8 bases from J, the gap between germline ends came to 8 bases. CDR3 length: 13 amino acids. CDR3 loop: CASSLATGDEQFF. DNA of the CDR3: TGTGCCAGCAGCTTAGCGACGGGAGATGAGCAGTTCTTC.

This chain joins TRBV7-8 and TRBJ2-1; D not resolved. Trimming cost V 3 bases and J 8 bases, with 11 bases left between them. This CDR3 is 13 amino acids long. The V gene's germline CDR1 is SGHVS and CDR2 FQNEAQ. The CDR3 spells CASSFPRRDEQFF. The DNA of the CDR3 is TGTGCCAGCAGCTTCCCCCGTAGAGATGAGCAGTTCTTC.

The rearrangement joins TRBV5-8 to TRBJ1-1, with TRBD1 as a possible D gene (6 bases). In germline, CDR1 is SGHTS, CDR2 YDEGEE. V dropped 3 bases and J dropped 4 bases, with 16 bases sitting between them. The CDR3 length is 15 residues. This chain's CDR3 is CASSYGQPGGTEAFF. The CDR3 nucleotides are TGTGCCAGCAGCTACGGACAGCCGGGGGGCACTGAAGCTTTCTTT.